The clone carrying this T cell receptor (beta chain) was found a few times. Its matching antigen is unknown. Trimming at V came to 3 bases and at J to 4 bases, leaving 3 bases not matched to a gene. The germline gives CDR1 MNHNS, CDR2 SASEGT. This CDR3 region has 15 residues. This sample stems from a study of human T cells and chemical hapten exposure. Turning to the study itself: Among samples, TCR yields varied mainly because of small differences in pooled library volume. General observations from the study: No alteration of TCRs above 1 in 1000 frequency was seen with DPC sensitization.

Whole blood that had not been fractionated was the source of extracted total RNA. Library construction involved attaching unique molecular identifiers to individual cDNA molecules, which allowed quantitative, reproducible TCR counting. TCRdb recomputed calls from the 5' RACE reads with MiXCR, one row per CDR3 protein. The data show more than 60,000 distinct CDR3 sequences, with approximately 15% seen just once and under 7.5% held by the top ten. The receptor was isolated from a female donor in good health. The chain links TRBV6-1 to TRBJ2-2; the match to TRBD1 covers 9 bases. DNA of the CDR3: TGTGCCAGCAGTGATGGGACAGGGTCCACCGGGGAGCTGTTTTTT. It encodes CASSDGTGSTGELFF.